These 23 T cell receptor beta chains share one sample of origin, sequenced in a study of T-cell memory formation after mild COVID-19. Via MiXCR, TCRdb re-called the 5' RACE reads, giving one row per CDR3 protein. The sample yields fewer than 200,000 distinct CDR3 sequences, over 20% seen once. Material for sequencing was PBMCs or a T cell subset sorted from them (not recorded which). The receptor set was obtained from an adult woman who had mild COVID-19 (a few samples of this study predate the infection). Cell type and time point are not known.

Only a few counts were recorded for this clonotype. The chain is built from TRBV12-3 or TRBV12-4 and TRBJ2-2; 13 bases match TRBD2. The CDR3 runs 15 residues. V lost 5 bases, J lost 8 bases, and 5 bases stayed unmatched. The CDR3 is CASSPRTSGSGELFF. CDR3 nucleotides: TGTGCCAGCAGTCCTCGGACTAGCGGGAGTGGGGAGCTGTTTTTT.

This clonotype turned up a few times. The chain joins TRBV29-1 to TRBJ2-7; 8 positions agree with TRBD1. This CDR3 contains 13 residues. Looked up from germline, CDR1 is SQVTM and CDR2 is ANQGSEA. Trimming took 7 bases from V and 3 from J; bases not matched to a gene: 8. CDR3: CSATDRGRYEQYF. For the CDR3, the DNA is TGCAGCGCCACAGACAGGGGACGCTACGAGCAGTACTTC.

The chain is built from TRBV6-5 and TRBJ2-7, with TRBD2 identical over 12 bases. This CDR3 has 16 amino acids. Germline V CDR1 and CDR2: MNHEY, SVGAGI. V shed 0 bases and J 3 bases; nucleotides not matched to a gene: 3. Here the CDR3 reads CASSYSKLAGGYEQYF. CDR3 DNA sequence: TGTGCCAGCAGTTACTCGAAACTAGCGGGAGGCTACGAGCAGTACTTC.

This chain connects TRBV9 to TRBJ2-1, with 13 bases that match TRBD2. In germline, CDR1 is SGDLS, CDR2 YYNGEE. The CDR3 has 15 amino acids. Germline trimming cut 0 bases from V and 10 bases from J; bases unmatched to any gene: 4. The CDR3 region has the DNA TGTGCCAGCAGCGTAGCAACTAGCGGGAGGGGGGAGCAGTTCTTC. It specifies CASSVATSGRGEQFF.

This clonotype occurred a few times. The chain combines TRBV7-2 with TRBJ2-1, with TRBD2 identical over 14 bases. Germline values: CDR1 SGHTA, CDR2 FQGNSA. The CDR3 is 16 amino acids. CDR3 coding DNA: TGTGCTACGCTACGACCCGGGACTAGCGGGGGCAATGAGCAGTTCTTC. Its translation: CATLRPGTSGGNEQFF.

This clonotype was counted only a few times. The CDR3 region has the DNA TGTGCCAGCAGCGTGGGACAGTGGGACGTGAACACTGAAGCTTTCTTT. Amino acid sequence: CASSVGQWDVNTEAFF. This chain uses TRBV9 with TRBJ1-1, with 7 bases aligning to TRBD1. This CDR3 spans 16 amino acids. Germline CDR1 is SGDLS and CDR2 is YYNGEE. V was pared by 2 bases and J by 0 bases, with 7 bases of the junction left unmatched.

The J gene is TRBJ1-1, the V gene TRBV12-3 or TRBV12-4; D is unclear. Trimming cost V 6 bases and J 4 bases, with 21 bases left between them. This CDR3 contains 16 residues. This chain's CDR3 is CASRCDDCPEGTEAFF. CDR3 nucleotides: TGTGCCAGCAGGTGTGACGACTGCCCTGAGGGCACTGAAGCTTTCTTT.

The chain joins TRBV6-4 to TRBJ2-2; D gene ambiguous. CDR1 is MRHNA and CDR2 is SNTAGT in the germline V gene. V shed 10 bases and J shed 6 bases, with 9 bases lying between them. The CDR3 covers 11 residues. This CDR3 reads CATRQAGELFF. The CDR3 coding sequence is TGTGCCACCAGGCAGGCCGGGGAGCTGTTTTTT.

The chain is built from TRBV7-2 and TRBJ2-7, with 8 bases fitting TRBD1. V was pared by 3 bases and J by 5 bases, with 6 bases of the junction left unmatched. Germline-derived CDR1 and CDR2 are SGHTA and FQGNSA. The CDR3 has 14 residues. The CDR3 nucleotides read TGTGCCAGCAGCTTTTCACAGGGGGGCGACGAGCAGTACTTC. Translating gives CASSFSQGGDEQYF.

The chain carries TRBV6-5 and TRBJ2-7; 8 bases agree with TRBD2. From germline, CDR1 is MNHEY and CDR2 SVGAGI. Losses at the gene ends were 8 bases for V and 6 bases for J; bases not matched to a gene: 9. CDR3 length: 13 residues. The CDR3 DNA follows: TGTGCCAGCGGGACCCGGGAGGGGTTCGAGCAGTACTTC. The encoded protein is CASGTREGFEQYF.

This clonotype was found a few times. The chain is built from TRBV12-3 or TRBV12-4 and TRBJ2-5, with D possibly being TRBD2 (5 bases). This CDR3 spans 13 amino acids. V shed 3 bases and J shed 2 bases, with 7 bases lying between them. DNA for the CDR3: TGTGCCAGCAGTTTGCGGGTACAAGAGACCCAGTACTTC. Amino acid sequence: CASSLRVQETQYF.

The chain couples TRBV24-1 to TRBJ2-1, with TRBD2 identical over 12 bases. Germline CDR1 and CDR2: KGHDR and SFDVKD. V lost 5 bases and J lost 6; bases outside the gene matches: 10. This CDR3 contains 17 residues. The CDR3 DNA follows: TGTGCCACCAGTGCCGTAAGGGTACTAGCGGGAGGCAATGAGCAGTTCTTC. Translation gives CATSAVRVLAGGNEQFF.

The table lists this clonotype with a few counts. The chain uses TRBV15 and TRBJ2-3; D remains ambiguous. This CDR3 comprises 15 residues. Between the trimmed V and J ends, which lost 0 bases and 4 bases, there was a span of 11 bases. Germline V gives CDR1 LNHNV, CDR2 YYDKDF (reference sequence). CDR3 nucleotides: TGTGCCACCAGCAGAGATGGGGTCGCGGCAGATACGCAGTATTTT. Its translation is CATSRDGVAADTQYF.

The chain links TRBV7-9 to TRBJ2-7, with 7 bases lining up with TRBD1. The CDR3 loop spans 15 amino acids. Germline V gene data show CDR1 as SEHNR and CDR2 as FQNEAQ (reference sequence). Unmatched junction bases numbered 9, after V lost 5 bases and J lost 2 bases. As DNA, the CDR3 is TGTGCCAGCAGCCCCTCCCGGGGACAGACCTACGAGCAGTACTTC. It yields the protein CASSPSRGQTYEQYF.

This CDR3 is CASSLTGGIEQFF. CDR3 sequence (DNA): TGTGCCAGCAGCTTAACGGGGGGCATTGAGCAGTTCTTC. This chain links TRBV7-3 with TRBJ2-1; D assignment may be TRBD1 or TRBD2 (6 bases each). The CDR3 is 13 residues long. The germline V gene encodes CDR1 SGHTA and CDR2 FQGTGA. V shed 0 bases and J shed 9 bases, with 9 bases lying between them.

In regard to this clonotype: This may be a read error: a much more frequent sequence differs by one nucleotide. The CDR3 bases are TGTGCCAGCAGCGCCGACTACGAGCAGTACTTC. Amino acid sequence: CASSADYEQYF. The chain couples TRBV7-2 to TRBJ2-7; no clear D. The V end lost 5 bases, the J end lost 3 bases, and 5 bases lay between the germline ends. This CDR3 has 11 amino acids. Germline-derived CDR1 and CDR2 are SGHTA and FQGNSA.

This clonotype was found a few times. The chain carries TRBV12-3 or TRBV12-4 and TRBJ1-2; D call uncertain. V lost 5 bases and J 6 bases, leaving 10 bases between the germline ends. This CDR3 contains 12 residues. CDR3: CASSPTPHGYTF. CDR3 DNA: TGTGCCAGCAGTCCGACCCCGCATGGCTACACCTTC.

This clonotype came up many times. The V call is TRBV6-6, the J call TRBJ1-1; 7 nucleotides align to TRBD1. The CDR3 runs 14 residues. CDR1 and CDR2 (germline): MNHNY, SVGAGI (reference sequence). Unmatched junction bases numbered 4, after V lost 2 bases and J lost 4 bases. The CDR3 sequence is CASSYGTALTEAFF. CDR3 DNA sequence: TGTGCCAGCAGTTACGGGACAGCTCTCACTGAAGCTTTCTTT.

The V and J genes are TRBV11-3 and TRBJ2-1, with TRBD2 as a possible D gene (6 bases). From germline, CDR1 is SGHNT and CDR2 YENEEA. The CDR3 length is 16 residues. V dropped 1 base and J dropped 7 bases, with 17 bases sitting between them. CDR3 amino acids: CASSLGAGFGENEQFF. CDR3 coding DNA: TGTGCCAGCAGCTTAGGCGCGGGATTCGGAGAGAATGAGCAGTTCTTC.

This clonotype was observed a few times. V gene TRBV4-2 combines with J gene TRBJ1-4, with D tentatively TRBD1 (6 bases). V lost 0 bases, J lost 4 bases, and 9 bases lay in between. This CDR3 spans 15 amino acids. Germline values: CDR1 LGHNA, CDR2 YNFKEQ. The CDR3 reads CASSQDRGGNEKLFF. CDR3 DNA: TGTGCCAGCAGCCAAGATAGAGGGGGTAATGAAAAACTGTTTTTT.

The chain has TRBV20-1 and TRBJ1-1; 8 bases are a match to TRBD1. This CDR3 spans 14 amino acids. Germline lookup yields CDR1 DFQATT and CDR2 SNEGSKA (reference sequence). V shed 5 bases, J shed 1 base, and the junction held 6 bases outside the gene matches. For the CDR3, the DNA is TGCAGTGCTCCGGACAGGGAGGGGAACACTGAAGCTTTCTTT. Its protein product is CSAPDREGNTEAFF.

The chain has TRBV29-1 and TRBJ2-4; 8 nucleotides match TRBD2. This CDR3 spans 13 amino acids. After removal of 3 bases from V and 7 bases from J, the junction contained 5 bases not matched to a gene. The germline CDR1 and CDR2 sequences are SQVTM and ANQGSEA. CDR3 nucleotide sequence: TGCAGCGTTGAGGTCCGGGGGGGCAACATTCAGTACTTC. Its protein is CSVEVRGGNIQYF.

This clonotype was seen a handful of times. V and J are TRBV2 and TRBJ2-2; D might be TRBD1 (5 bases). The CDR3 has 13 amino acids. V lost 6 bases, J lost 6 bases, and 11 bases lay in between. Per germline, CDR1 SNHLY and CDR2 FYNNEI. The CDR3 region has the DNA TGTGCCAGCAGCCTCTCGACAGCCGGGGAGCTGTTTTTT. It codes for CASSLSTAGELFF.